The 5 T cell receptor beta chains below all came from one sample that was sequenced in a study of T cell repertoires in cytomegalovirus infection. TCRdb reanalysed the reads using MiXCR and keeps one entry per CDR3 protein. The sample lists around 530,000 distinct CDR3 sequences; more than 20% were seen once. The sequencing sample was made of PBMCs. The receptors stem from a human donor in good health (CMV status not recorded). Some clones in this sample may be carry-over from other donors' samples.

This clonotype was seen more than once but under ten times. The chain carries TRBV7-2 and TRBJ2-2, with 8 bases fitting TRBD2. The CDR3 totals 17 residues. The ends lost 1 base at V and 13 bases at J; junction bases unmatched: 17. CDR1 is SGHTA, CDR2 FQGNSA, per germline. Here the CDR3 reads CASSLEAGVYLGSALFF. CDR3 DNA: TGTGCCAGCAGCTTAGAAGCGGGAGTGTACTTAGGGTCGGCGCTGTTTTTT.

The chain carries TRBV30 and TRBJ2-3; D is uncertain. V was clipped by 0 bases and J by 2 bases, with 9 bases between them. The CDR3 contains 14 residues. From germline, CDR1 is GTSNPN and CDR2 SVGIG (reference sequence). CDR3 protein: CAWSVKLLTDTQYF. CDR3 bases: TGTGCCTGGAGTGTAAAGCTCCTCACAGATACGCAGTATTTT.

The chain recombines TRBV7-2 with TRBJ2-5; 11 bases are a match to TRBD2. The CDR3 contains 16 residues. CDR1 and CDR2 (germline): SGHTA, FQGNSA. The trim removed 1 base at V and 5 bases at J, leaving 6 bases unmatched. The CDR3 DNA follows: TGTGCCAGCAGCTTAGGCTGGGCTAGCGGGAGGGAGACCCAGTACTTC. This encodes CASSLGWASGRETQYF.

The V gene is TRBV24-1, the J gene TRBJ2-5, with a possible D match to TRBD2 (6 bases). V was shortened by 4 bases and J by 4 bases, with 12 bases between the two germline ends. The germline CDR1 and CDR2 sequences are KGHDR and SFDVKD. The CDR3 spans 14 residues. In DNA form, the CDR3 reads TGTGCCACCAGTGACATGACCGGGGGAGAGACCCAGTACTTC. It specifies CATSDMTGGETQYF.

At least ten counts were recorded for this clonotype. This chain uses TRBV7-6 with TRBJ2-7; weak D call: TRBD2 (5 bases). Germline lookup yields CDR1 SGHVS and CDR2 FNYEAQ. Trimming removed 6 bases from V and 7 bases from J, with 13 bases in between. This CDR3 has 12 amino acids. The CDR3 region has the DNA TGTGCCAGCAGTTCAGAGGGCCCTGAGCAGTACTTC. Protein sequence: CASSSEGPEQYF.